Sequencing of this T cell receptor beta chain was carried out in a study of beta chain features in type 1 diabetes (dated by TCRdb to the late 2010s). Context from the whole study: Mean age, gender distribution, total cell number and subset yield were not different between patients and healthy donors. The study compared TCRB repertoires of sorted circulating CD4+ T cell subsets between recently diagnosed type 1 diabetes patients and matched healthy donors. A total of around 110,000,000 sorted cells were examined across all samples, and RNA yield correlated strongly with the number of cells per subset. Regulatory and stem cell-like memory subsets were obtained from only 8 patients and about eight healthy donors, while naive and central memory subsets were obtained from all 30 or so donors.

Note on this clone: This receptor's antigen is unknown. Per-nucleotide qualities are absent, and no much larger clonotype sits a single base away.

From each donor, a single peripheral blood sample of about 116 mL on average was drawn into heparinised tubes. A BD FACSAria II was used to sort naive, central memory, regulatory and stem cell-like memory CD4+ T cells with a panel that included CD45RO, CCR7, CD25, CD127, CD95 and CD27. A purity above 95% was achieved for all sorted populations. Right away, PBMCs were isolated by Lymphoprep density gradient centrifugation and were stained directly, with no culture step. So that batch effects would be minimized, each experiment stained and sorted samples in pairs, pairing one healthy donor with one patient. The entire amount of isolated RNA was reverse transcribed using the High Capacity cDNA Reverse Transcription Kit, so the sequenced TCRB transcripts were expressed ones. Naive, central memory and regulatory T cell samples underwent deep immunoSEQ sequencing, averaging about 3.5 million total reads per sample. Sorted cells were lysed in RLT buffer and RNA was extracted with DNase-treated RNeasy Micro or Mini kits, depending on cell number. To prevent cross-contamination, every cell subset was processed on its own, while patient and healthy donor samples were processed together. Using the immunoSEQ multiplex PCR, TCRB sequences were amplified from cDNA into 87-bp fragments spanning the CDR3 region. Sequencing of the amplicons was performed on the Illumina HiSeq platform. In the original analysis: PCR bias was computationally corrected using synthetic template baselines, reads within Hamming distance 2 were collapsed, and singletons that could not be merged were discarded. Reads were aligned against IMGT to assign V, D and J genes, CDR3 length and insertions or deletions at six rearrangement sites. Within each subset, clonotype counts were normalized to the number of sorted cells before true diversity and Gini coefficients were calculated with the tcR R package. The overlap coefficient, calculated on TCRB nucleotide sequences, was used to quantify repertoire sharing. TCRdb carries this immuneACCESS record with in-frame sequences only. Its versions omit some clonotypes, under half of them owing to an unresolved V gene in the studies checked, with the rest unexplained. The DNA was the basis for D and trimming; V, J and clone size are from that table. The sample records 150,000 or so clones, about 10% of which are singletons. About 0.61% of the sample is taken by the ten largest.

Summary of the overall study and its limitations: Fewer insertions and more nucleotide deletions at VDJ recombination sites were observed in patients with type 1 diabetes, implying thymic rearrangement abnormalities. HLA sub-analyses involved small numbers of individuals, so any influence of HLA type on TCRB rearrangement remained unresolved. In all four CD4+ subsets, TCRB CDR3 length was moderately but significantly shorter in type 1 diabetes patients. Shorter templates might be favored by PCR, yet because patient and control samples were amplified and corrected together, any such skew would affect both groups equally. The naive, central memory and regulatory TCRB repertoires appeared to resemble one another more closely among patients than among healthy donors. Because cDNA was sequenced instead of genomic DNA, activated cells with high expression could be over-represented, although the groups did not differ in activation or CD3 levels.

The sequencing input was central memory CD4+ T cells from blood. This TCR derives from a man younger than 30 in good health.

CDR3 sequence: CASSFLETGTGGLTYEQYF. The bases are TGTGCCAGCAGCTTTTTAGAAACCGGGACAGGGGGGCTAACCTACGAGCAGTACTTC. The sequence is built from TRBV7-8 and TRBJ2-7, with 11 junctional bases fitting TRBD1. CDR1 SGHVS and CDR2 FQNEAQ are derived from the germline V gene. The germline V end is reduced by 3 bases and the J end by 2 bases; junction bases left unmatched: 15. The CDR3 numbers 19 residues from cysteine through phenylalanine. Only CDR3 DNA remains: 57 bases, in frame from the first base.